This note documents a single T cell receptor (beta chain) sequence. Antigen unknown. These data belong to a study of cytomegalovirus exposure and HLA in healthy donors. Germline V CDR1 and CDR2: SGHDT, YYEEEE. There are 12 residues in the CDR3. V shed 0 bases and J shed 7 bases, with 7 bases lying between them. General study results and limits: A later analysis, which compared TCR beta chains of equal frequency, found the HLA-associated ones more clonally expanded. When analyzed later, a missense DCLRE1C variant was found to be linked to TCR beta V- and J-gene trimming. Data from an earlier analysis indicated that most TCR beta V segments were productive either about 87% or about 30% of the time. In a later analysis, several top co-occurrence clusters appeared linked to parvovirus B19, influenza, CMV and Epstein-Barr virus.

13 Jbeta primers and 60 Vbeta primers were used for the PCR. Profiled with immunoSEQ multiplex PCR; TCRdb holds only in-frame clones, not every one. The sample's table shows fewer than 50,000 clones. The chain links TRBV5-6 to TRBJ1-1; tentatively, D is TRBD1 (5 bases). The TCR comes from a male donor in good health and CMV-seronegative. Sequenced input: PBMCs. The CDR3: CASSLAGYEAFF. The DNA of the CDR3 is TGTGCCAGCAGCTTGGCAGGGTATGAAGCTTTCTTT.